Sequencing of this TCR beta chain was carried out in a study of cytomegalovirus exposure and HLA in healthy donors. V lost 3 bases to trimming and J lost 9 bases, with 15 bases between them. Germline V lookup: CDR1 LNHDA, CDR2 SQIVND (reference sequence). The CDR3 totals 14 residues. The primer mix had 60 Vbeta and 13 Jbeta primers. Data came from immunoSEQ multiplex PCR; TCRdb stores just in-frame clones and leaves some out. The table records about 100,000 clones, 70% to 80% of them present only once. The V and J genes are TRBV19 and TRBJ2-1; D is possibly TRBD1 (5 bases). The sequencing input was PBMCs. The clonotype comes from an older woman in good health and CMV-seropositive. This CDR3 is CASSMVQGRSEQFF. The CDR3 DNA reads TGTGCCAGTAGTATGGTTCAGGGCCGGAGTGAGCAGTTCTTC. Complete variable domain (other parts from reference TRBV19 and TRBJ2-1): DGGITQSPKYLFRKEGQNVTLSCEQNLNHDAMYWYRQDPGQGLRLIYYSQIVNDFQKGDIAEGYSVSREKKESFPLTVTSAQKNPTAFYLCASSMVQGRSEQFFGPGTRLTVL.